This T cell receptor beta chain came from a study of blood T cell repertoires in COVID-19. Study summary: From T cells, B-cell-depleted T cells, or PBMCs came the material, which was cDNA or gDNA.

Cohorts were assigned according to the clinical history that participants reported. Trimming removed 5 bases from V and 3 bases from J; junction bases left unmatched: 12. The CDR3 has 16 amino acids. Germline values: CDR1 SGHTA, CDR2 FQGNSA. Repertoires were generated with immunoSEQ multiplex PCR, while TCRdb's copy carries only in-frame clones and drops some. Among about 210,000 clones listed, about 91% were seen once. This TCR came from a middle-aged woman with acute COVID-19. The chain combines TRBV7-2 with TRBJ1-2; 7 positions agree with TRBD1. Sequenced sample: PBMCs or T cells enriched from blood (not recorded which). This CDR3 is CASSPEGGQVHYGYTF. CDR3 coding DNA: TGTGCCAGCAGCCCCGAAGGTGGACAGGTACACTATGGCTACACCTTC.